Shown below are 16 T cell receptor beta chains from a single sample sequenced in a study of CD8 T cells in ankylosing spondylitis. Regarding the study as a whole: In ankylosing spondylitis blood, a motif of seven or eight highly homologous TCR beta variants appeared characteristic.

What these receptors recognize is not known. Via MiXCR, TCRdb re-called the 5' RACE reads, giving one row per CDR3 protein. The sample includes hundreds of thousands of distinct CDR3 sequences, roughly 15% of them seen just once. Sequenced: blood, either unsorted or a sorted T cell fraction (not recorded which). The receptors stem from a male donor with ankylosing spondylitis.

There are a few counts of this clonotype. The chain's CDR3 is CSARKSGVPTNTEAFF. Written as DNA, the CDR3 is TGCAGTGCTAGAAAGTCGGGAGTACCGACGAACACTGAAGCTTTCTTT. This sequence joins TRBV20-1 and TRBJ1-1; D unresolved. The CDR3 loop spans 16 amino acids. The V gene's germline CDR1 is DFQATT and CDR2 SNEGSKA (reference sequence). Trimming stripped 2 bases from V and 1 base from J, with 17 bases between.

In its sample, this clonotype was seen many times. This sequence joins TRBV12-3 or TRBV12-4 and TRBJ2-1; D gene uncertain. Trimming stripped 3 bases from V and 0 bases from J, with 9 bases between. This CDR3 is 15 amino acids long. The CDR3 protein is CASSLMVSSYNEQFF. The CDR3 nucleotides are TGTGCCAGCAGTTTGATGGTGAGCTCCTACAATGAGCAGTTCTTC.

Details on this clonotype: This may be a read error, as it is one base from a much larger clone. No conserved phenylalanine or tryptophan is present at the end of the CDR3, so a read error is the likely explanation. The chain joins TRBV29-1 to TRBJ1-2, with D perhaps TRBD1 (5 bases). Germline CDR1 reads SQVTM; CDR2 reads ANQGSEA. V lost 5 bases and J lost 1, with 11 bases in between. The CDR3 totals 13 residues. The CDR3 sequence: CSVSSQGNYGYTC. The CDR3, as DNA: TGCAGCGTTTCTTCGCAGGGTAACTATGGCTACACCTGC.

V gene TRBV7-2 combines with J gene TRBJ2-5; 14 bases line up with TRBD2. The CDR3 has 17 residues. Germline V CDR1 and CDR2: SGHTA, FQGNSA. After removal of 4 bases from V and 2 bases from J, the junction contained 6 bases not matched to a gene. CDR3 sequence: CASSSGLAGVEQETQYF. CDR3 bases: TGTGCCAGCAGCTCGGGACTAGCGGGAGTAGAGCAAGAGACCCAGTACTTC.

This clonotype was seen a handful of times. The V call is TRBV30, the J call TRBJ2-3; TRBD2 matches 8 bases. Unmatched junction bases numbered 6, after V lost 2 bases and J lost 2 bases. Germline V gives CDR1 GTSNPN, CDR2 SVGIG (reference sequence). The CDR3 runs to 15 residues. The CDR3 DNA reads as TGTGCCTGGAGTCAGGGTAGCGGGGACACAGATACGCAGTATTTT. Encoded protein: CAWSQGSGDTDTQYF. Complete variable domain (other parts from reference TRBV30 and TRBJ2-3): SQTIHQWPATLVQPVGSPLSLECTVEGTSNPNLYWYRQAAGRGLQLLFYSVGIGQISSEVPQNLSASRPQDRQFILSSKKLLLSDSGFYLCAWSQGSGDTDTQYFGPGTRLTVL.

This clonotype appeared a few times. CDR3 coding DNA: TGTGCCAGCAGTTTTGCGCTCCTAGGCGAGCAGTACTTC. Translation gives CASSFALLGEQYF. This chain joins TRBV28 and TRBJ2-7, with unresolved D. Germline-derived CDR1 and CDR2 are MDHEN and SYDVKM. CDR3 length: 13 residues. V was clipped by 3 bases and J by 6 bases, with 12 bases between them.

CDR3 protein: CASSFGGSHSYEQYF. The CDR3 DNA follows: TGTGCCAGCAGTTTCGGGGGGTCCCACTCCTACGAGCAGTACTTC. The V call is TRBV12-3 or TRBV12-4, the J call TRBJ2-7, with 7 bases matching TRBD2. The CDR3 loop spans 15 amino acids. Trimming took 3 bases from V and 0 from J; bases not matched to a gene: 5.

The V and J genes are TRBV2 and TRBJ2-2; TRBD1 aligns across 10 bases. V was clipped by 3 bases and J by 5 bases; unmatched bases: 6. Germline V gives CDR1 SNHLY, CDR2 FYNNEI. The CDR3 covers 16 residues. As DNA, the CDR3 is TGTGCCAGCAGTGACCGGGACAGGGGAGGAACCGGGGAGCTGTTTTTT. It is translated as CASSDRDRGGTGELFF. Full variable domain (remainder filled in from reference TRBV2 and TRBJ2-2): EPEVTQTPSHQVTQMGQEVILRCVPISNHLYFYWYRQILGQKVEFLVSFYNNEISEKSEIFDDQFSVERPDGSNFTLKIRSTKLEDSAMYFCASSDRDRGGTGELFFGEGSRLTVL.

The chain employs TRBV4-1 and TRBJ2-2; no clear D gene. CDR1 and CDR2 (germline): MGHRA, YSYEKL. This CDR3 is 15 amino acids long. The V gene lost 1 base and the J gene lost 4 bases, with 10 bases spanning the gap. The CDR3 DNA reads TGCGCCAGCAGCCAAGCGGGCGACATCACCGGGGAGCTGTTTTTT. Translation: CASSQAGDITGELFF.

This rearrangement joins TRBV28 to TRBJ2-4, with 8 bases fitting TRBD1. The CDR3 loop spans 17 amino acids. J lost 0 bases, V lost 4 bases, and 8 bases had no gene match. CDR1 MDHEN and CDR2 SYDVKM come from the germline V gene. CDR3 in DNA: TGTGCCAGCAGTTCAACCGGGACAGGAGTAGCCAAAAACATTCAGTACTTC. Protein: CASSSTGTGVAKNIQYF.

The V gene is TRBV4-2, the J gene TRBJ2-7; TRBD2 matches at 8 bases. The CDR3 sequence is 15 residues long. Looked up from germline, CDR1 is LGHNA and CDR2 is YNFKEQ. V dropped 4 bases and J dropped 6; count of bases not matched to a gene: 11. CDR3 loop: CASSRTSGHSIEQYF. In nucleotides, the CDR3 is TGTGCCAGCAGCCGAACTAGCGGCCACTCGATCGAGCAGTACTTC.

The table lists this clonotype with many counts. The rearrangement links TRBV20-1 to TRBJ1-2; D is unclear. The V end lost 6 bases, the J end lost 4 bases, and 15 bases lay between the germline ends. The CDR3 extends over 13 amino acids. The germline CDR1 and CDR2 sequences are DFQATT and SNEGSKA (reference sequence). The CDR3 nucleotides read TGCAGTGCCGAACCTGCCGGATCCTATGGCTACACCTTC. This translates into CSAEPAGSYGYTF.

This clonotype was counted many times. V and J are TRBV29-1 and TRBJ2-5, with TRBD2 identical over 8 bases. The CDR3 contains 12 residues. CDR1 and CDR2 from the germline V gene are SQVTM and ANQGSEA. Trimming took 6 bases from V and 4 from J; bases not matched to a gene: 4. The CDR3 loop is CSVGTSGETQYF. The CDR3 bases are TGCAGCGTAGGTACTAGCGGAGAGACCCAGTACTTC.

The chain is built from TRBV5-1 and TRBJ1-2, with D unclear. The ends were cut back, 1 base at V and 4 bases at J, with 8 bases in the middle. The CDR3 has 13 amino acids. Germline assignment: CDR1 SGHRS and CDR2 YFSETQ. The CDR3 sequence: CASSLWQSYGYTF. The CDR3 DNA is TGCGCCAGCAGCTTGTGGCAGAGCTATGGCTACACCTTC. The full variable domain, its missing parts supplied by reference TRBV5-1 and TRBJ1-2, is KAGVTQTPRYLIKTRGQQVTLSCSPISGHRSVSWYQQTPGQGLQFLFEYFSETQRNKGNFPGRFSGRQFSNSRSEMNVSTLELGDSALYLCASSLWQSYGYTFGSGTRLTVV.

This clonotype was recorded a few times. The CDR3 here is CASSTRLAQGNEQFF. The DNA for the CDR3 is TGTGCCAGCAGCACAAGACTAGCCCAGGGGAATGAGCAGTTCTTC. The chain links TRBV7-2 to TRBJ2-1; D perhaps matches TRBD2 (7 bases). With 5 bases removed from V and 7 bases from J, the gap between germline ends came to 18 bases. Germline V CDR1 and CDR2: SGHTA, FQGNSA. The CDR3 loop spans 15 amino acids.

The J gene is TRBJ1-1, the V gene TRBV7-3; TRBD1 matches at 11 bases. This CDR3 is 14 amino acids long. The ends lost 1 base at V and 6 bases at J; junction bases unmatched: 1. In germline, CDR1 is SGHTA, CDR2 FQGTGA. The CDR3 sequence: CASSLRGQGAEAFF. The DNA for the CDR3 is TGTGCCAGCAGCTTAAGGGGACAGGGGGCTGAAGCTTTCTTT.